A single sample gave rise to the 6 T cell receptor beta chains below, sequenced in a study of blood T cell repertoires in COVID-19. Generated by immunoSEQ multiplex PCR, the TCRdb table keeps only in-frame clones and is missing some. The sample shows more than 200,000 clones, about 90% of them seen only once. Specimen: peripheral blood. The receptors derive from a man aged 30 to 45 with COVID-19, enrolled during active disease.

This sequence joins TRBV19 and TRBJ2-5, with 7 bases that match TRBD1. This CDR3 is 13 amino acids long. The V segment lost 6 bases and the J segment 4 bases; nucleotides outside the gene matches: 5. Germline CDR1 and CDR2: LNHDA and SQIVND (reference sequence). The CDR3 DNA follows: TGTGCCAGTAGGGGGACAGTCGGAGAGACCCAGTACTTC. It specifies CASRGTVGETQYF. The variable domain in full, with the rest retrieved from reference TRBV19 and TRBJ2-5, is DGGITQSPKYLFRKEGQNVTLSCEQNLNHDAMYWYRQDPGQGLRLIYYSQIVNDFQKGDIAEGYSVSREKKESFPLTVTSAQKNPTAFYLCASRGTVGETQYFGPGTRLLVL.

The chain links TRBV5-1 to TRBJ2-7, with unresolved D. Deletions cut 4 bases from V and 5 bases from J, with 22 bases between. The germline V gene has CDR1 SGHRS and CDR2 YFSETQ. The CDR3 contains 16 residues. CDR3 residues: CASSAHLDSLGDEQYF. The DNA for the CDR3 is TGCGCCAGCAGCGCACACCTTGACTCCCTCGGAGACGAGCAGTACTTC. Using reference TRBV5-1 and TRBJ2-7 for the parts outside the CDR3, the full variable domain is KAGVTQTPRYLIKTRGQQVTLSCSPISGHRSVSWYQQTPGQGLQFLFEYFSETQRNKGNFPGRFSGRQFSNSRSEMNVSTLELGDSALYLCASSAHLDSLGDEQYFGPGTRLTVT.

The chain is built from TRBV18 and TRBJ1-1; D is unresolved. In germline, CDR1 is KGHSH, CDR2 LQKENI. The CDR3 is 15 residues long. The V gene lost 1 base and the J gene lost 2 bases, with 11 bases spanning the gap. CDR3 residues: CASSPREGSNTEAFF. The DNA for the CDR3 is TGTGCCAGCTCACCACGGGAAGGGAGCAACACTGAAGCTTTCTTT.

The chain is built from TRBV5-8 and TRBJ1-2; perhaps TRBD1 as D (5 bases). Trimming cost V 4 bases and J 4 bases, with 17 bases left between them. Germline V lookup: CDR1 SGHTS, CDR2 YDEGEE. This CDR3 has 15 residues. The DNA for the CDR3 is TGTGCCAGCAGCCTCCGGGACTCAGAAGGCTATGGCTACACCTTC. Protein product: CASSLRDSEGYGYTF.

The V and J genes are TRBV5-4 and TRBJ2-7; possible D gene TRBD1, 7 bases. The CDR3 covers 13 residues. The germline V and J ends were trimmed by 0 bases and 6 bases, with 10 bases remaining between them. Germline assignment: CDR1 SGHNT and CDR2 YYREEE (reference sequence). In nucleotides, the CDR3 is TGTGCCAGCAGCTTGGCGGAGGGGGCCGAGCAGTACTTC. As protein: CASSLAEGAEQYF.

The gene calls are TRBV5-1 and TRBJ2-5; 11 nucleotides line up with TRBD2. The V gene end was trimmed by 0 bases and the J gene end by 5 bases; junction bases not matched to a gene: 0. The CDR3 contains 14 residues. Germline V gene data show CDR1 as SGHRS and CDR2 as YFSETQ. The CDR3 loop is CASSLGTSGETQYF. The CDR3 region has the DNA TGCGCCAGCAGCTTGGGGACTAGCGGGGAGACCCAGTACTTC.